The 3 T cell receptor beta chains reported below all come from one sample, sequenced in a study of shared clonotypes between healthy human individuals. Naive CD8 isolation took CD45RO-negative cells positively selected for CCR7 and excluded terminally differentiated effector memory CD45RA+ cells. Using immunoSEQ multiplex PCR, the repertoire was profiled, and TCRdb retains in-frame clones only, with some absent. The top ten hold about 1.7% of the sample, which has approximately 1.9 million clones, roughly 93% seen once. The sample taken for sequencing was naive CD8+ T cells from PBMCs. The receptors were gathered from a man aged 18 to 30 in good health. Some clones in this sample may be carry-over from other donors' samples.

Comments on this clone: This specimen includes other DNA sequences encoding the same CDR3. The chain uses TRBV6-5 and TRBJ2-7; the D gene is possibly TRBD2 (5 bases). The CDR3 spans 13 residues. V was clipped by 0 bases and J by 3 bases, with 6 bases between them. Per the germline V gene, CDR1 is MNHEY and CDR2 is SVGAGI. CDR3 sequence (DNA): TGTGCCAGCAGTTACTCCGGGAACTACGAGCAGTACTTC. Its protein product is CASSYSGNYEQYF.

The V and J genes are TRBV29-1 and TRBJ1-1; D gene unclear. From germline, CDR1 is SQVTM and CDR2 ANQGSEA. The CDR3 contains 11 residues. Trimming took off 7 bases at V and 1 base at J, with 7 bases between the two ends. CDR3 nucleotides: TGCAGCGGCCTCGAGAACACTGAAGCTTTCTTT. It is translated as CSGLENTEAFF.

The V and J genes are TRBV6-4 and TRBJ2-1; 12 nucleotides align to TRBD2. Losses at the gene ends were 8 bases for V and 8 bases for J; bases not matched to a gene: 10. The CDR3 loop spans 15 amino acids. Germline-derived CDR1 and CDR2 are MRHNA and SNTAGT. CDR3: CASAPLAGGKDEQFF. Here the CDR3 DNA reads TGTGCCAGCGCCCCACTAGCGGGAGGTAAGGATGAGCAGTTCTTC.